This record covers a single T cell receptor beta chain. This sample is drawn from a study of blood T cell repertoires in COVID-19. Turning to the study itself: The analysed material was cDNA or gDNA that came from T cells, B-cell-depleted T cells, or PBMCs.

V trimming: 3 bases; J trimming: 7 bases; junction bases outside the gene matches: 22. Germline CDR1 is MGHRA and CDR2 is YSYEKL. The CDR3 sequence is 20 residues long. Method: immunoSEQ multiplex PCR; TCRdb's copy keeps in-frame clones and lacks some. The table includes nearly 350,000 clones, around 87% detected once. The receptor was isolated from a woman between 45 and 60 years old with COVID-19, enrolled during active disease. This chain connects TRBV4-1 to TRBJ2-1, with TRBD1 matching over 9 bases. Sequencing was carried out using peripheral blood. The CDR3 nucleotides read TGCGCCAGCAGCCAGGCAGGGTGGGACAGGGCAATTCTCGATCGGAATGAGCAGTTCTTC. It encodes CASSQAGWDRAILDRNEQFF.